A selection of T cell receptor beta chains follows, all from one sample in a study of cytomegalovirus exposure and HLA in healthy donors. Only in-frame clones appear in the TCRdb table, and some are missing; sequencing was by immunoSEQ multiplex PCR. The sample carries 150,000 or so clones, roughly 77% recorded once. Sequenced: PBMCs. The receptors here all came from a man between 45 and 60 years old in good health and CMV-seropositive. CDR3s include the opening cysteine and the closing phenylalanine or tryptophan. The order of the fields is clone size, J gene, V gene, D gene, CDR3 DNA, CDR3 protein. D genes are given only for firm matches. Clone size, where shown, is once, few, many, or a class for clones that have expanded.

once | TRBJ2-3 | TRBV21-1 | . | TGTGCCAGCCACCTCTGGCCGGACTTTTCCTACACAGATACGCAGTATTTT | CASHLWPDFSYTDTQYF
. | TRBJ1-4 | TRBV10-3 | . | TGTGCCATCAGGGGAGACTCAGGCGTCGGTGAAAAACTGTTTTTT | CAIRGDSGVGEKLFF
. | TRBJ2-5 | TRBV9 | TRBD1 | TGTGCCAGCAGCGTAACAGGGGGCGGACAAGAGACCCAGTACTTC | CASSVTGGGQETQYF
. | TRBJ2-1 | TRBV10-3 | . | TGTGCCTCCCGGGGGGCGGCCCACCCATCTAGCTCCTACAATGAGCAGTTCTTC | CASRGAAHPSSSYNEQFF
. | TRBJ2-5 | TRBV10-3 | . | TGTGCCATCAGTGAGTCGGGCGGGTTGTACCAAGAGACCCAGTACTTC | CAISESGGLYQETQYF
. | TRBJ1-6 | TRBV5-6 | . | TGTGCCAGCAGCTTGGGATACACAGGGTCGGAAAATTCACCCCTCCACTTT | CASSLGYTGSENSPLHF
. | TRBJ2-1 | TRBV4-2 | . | TGTGCCAGCAGCCAAGAAACGGAAAAGGGGCTGGGGTACAATGAGCAGTTCTTC | CASSQETEKGLGYNEQFF
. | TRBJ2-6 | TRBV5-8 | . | TGTGCCAGCAGCTTGGTCTGGGGGGCTGGGGCCAACGTCCTGACTTTC | CASSLVWGAGANVLTF
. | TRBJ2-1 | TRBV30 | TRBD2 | TGTGCCTGGAGTGTCCCCCGGGGACTAGCGGGAGGTCTCTCCTACAATGAGCAGTTCTTC | CAWSVPRGLAGGLSYNEQFF
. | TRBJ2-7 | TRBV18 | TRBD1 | TGTGCCAGCTCACTGCCGGGACAGGCCTCCTACGAGCAGTACTTC | CASSLPGQASYEQYF
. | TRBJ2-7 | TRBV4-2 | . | TGTGCCAGCAGCCAAGATTGGGGGACAAAGGTCGCCTACGAGCAGTACTTC | CASSQDWGTKVAYEQYF
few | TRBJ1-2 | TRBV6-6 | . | TGTGCCAGCAGTTACCAGGAGGGTTCCAATGGCTACACCTTC | CASSYQEGSNGYTF
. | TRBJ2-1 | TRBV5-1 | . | TGCGCCAGCAGCTTGGATCCTACTCTCTACAATGAGCAGTTCTTC | CASSLDPTLYNEQFF
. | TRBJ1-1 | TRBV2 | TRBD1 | TGTGCCAGCAGATACAGGGGGCACACTGAAGCTTTCTTT | CASRYRGHTEAFF
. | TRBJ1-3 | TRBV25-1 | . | TGTGCCAGCAGTGGTTGGACAGAGACTCGAAACACCATATATTTT | CASSGWTETRNTIYF
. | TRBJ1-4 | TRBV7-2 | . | TGTGCCGGCAGCTTCTCAGGGGCTCAGAATGAAAAACTGTTTTTT | CAGSFSGAQNEKLFF
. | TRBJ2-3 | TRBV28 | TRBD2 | TGTGCCAGCAGTTCACCGGGACTAGCGGCCAGGCAGTATTTT | CASSSPGLAARQYF
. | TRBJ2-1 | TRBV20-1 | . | TGCAACACGCTCAGGGACAATGAGCAGTTCTTC | CNTLRDNEQFF
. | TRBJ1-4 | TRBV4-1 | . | TGCGCCAGCAGCCAGTGGGGGGGACTTAATGAAAAACTGTTTTTT | CASSQWGGLNEKLFF
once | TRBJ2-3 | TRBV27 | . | TGTGCCAGCAGTTCACGACAGTGGGGGGGCACAGATACGCAGTATTTT | CASSSRQWGGTDTQYF
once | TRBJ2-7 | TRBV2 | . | TGTGCCAGCCTGAGGACAGTCTCCTACGAGCAGTACTTC | CASLRTVSYEQYF
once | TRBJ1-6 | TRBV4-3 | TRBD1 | TGCGCCAGCAGCCAAGTCCGGGACAGGGCCGCACCCCTCCACTTT | CASSQVRDRAAPLHF
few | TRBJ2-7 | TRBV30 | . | TGTGCCTGGAGTGTAGGAGTCCACGAGCAGTACTTC | CAWSVGVHEQYF
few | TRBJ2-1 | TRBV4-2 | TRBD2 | TGTGCCAGCAGCCAAGATCTACGACTAGCGGGGGTAGGGCAGTTCTTC | CASSQDLRLAGVGQFF